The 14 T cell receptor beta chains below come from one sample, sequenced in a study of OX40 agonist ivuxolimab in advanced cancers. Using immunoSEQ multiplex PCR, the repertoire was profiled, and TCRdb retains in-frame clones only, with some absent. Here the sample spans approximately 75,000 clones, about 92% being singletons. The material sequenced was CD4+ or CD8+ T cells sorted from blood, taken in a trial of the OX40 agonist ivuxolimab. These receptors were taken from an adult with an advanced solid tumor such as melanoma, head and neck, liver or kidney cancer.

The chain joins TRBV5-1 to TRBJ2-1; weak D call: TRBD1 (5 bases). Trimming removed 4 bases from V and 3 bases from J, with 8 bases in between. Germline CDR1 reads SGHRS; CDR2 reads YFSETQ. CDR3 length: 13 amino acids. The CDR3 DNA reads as TGCGCCAGCAGCCAGGGAAGCTACAATGAGCAGTTCTTC. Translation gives CASSQGSYNEQFF.

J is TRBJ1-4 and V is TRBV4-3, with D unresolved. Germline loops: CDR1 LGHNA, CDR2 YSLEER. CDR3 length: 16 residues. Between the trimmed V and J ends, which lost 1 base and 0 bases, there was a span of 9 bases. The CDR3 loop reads CASSQVGYSTNEKLFF. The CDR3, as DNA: TGCGCCAGCAGCCAAGTAGGGTACTCAACTAATGAAAAACTGTTTTTT.

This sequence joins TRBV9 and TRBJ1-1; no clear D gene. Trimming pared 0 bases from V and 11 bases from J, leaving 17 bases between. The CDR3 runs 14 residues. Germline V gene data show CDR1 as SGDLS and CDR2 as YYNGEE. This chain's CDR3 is CASSVEGTSTGAFF. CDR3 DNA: TGTGCCAGCAGCGTAGAAGGAACTAGCACTGGGGCTTTCTTT.

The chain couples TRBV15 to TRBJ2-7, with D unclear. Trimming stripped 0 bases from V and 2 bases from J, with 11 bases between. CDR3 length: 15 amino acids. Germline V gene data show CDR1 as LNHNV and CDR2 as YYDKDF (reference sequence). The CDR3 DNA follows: TGTGCCACCAGCAGAGATTCCGCCAGACCCTACGAGCAGTACTTC. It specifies CATSRDSARPYEQYF.

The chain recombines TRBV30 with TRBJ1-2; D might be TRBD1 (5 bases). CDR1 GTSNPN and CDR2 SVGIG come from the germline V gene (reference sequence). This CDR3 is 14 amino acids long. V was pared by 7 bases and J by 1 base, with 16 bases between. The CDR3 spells CALTKQGLNYGYTF. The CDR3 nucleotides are TGTGCCTTAACGAAGCAGGGACTTAACTATGGCTACACCTTC.

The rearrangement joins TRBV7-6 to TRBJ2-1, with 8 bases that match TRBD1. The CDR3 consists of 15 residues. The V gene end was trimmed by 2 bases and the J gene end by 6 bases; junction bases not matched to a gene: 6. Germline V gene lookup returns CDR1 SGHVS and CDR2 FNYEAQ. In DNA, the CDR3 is TGTGCCAGCAGCTTAATGACAGGGGCGGCCAATGAGCAGTTCTTC. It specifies CASSLMTGAANEQFF.

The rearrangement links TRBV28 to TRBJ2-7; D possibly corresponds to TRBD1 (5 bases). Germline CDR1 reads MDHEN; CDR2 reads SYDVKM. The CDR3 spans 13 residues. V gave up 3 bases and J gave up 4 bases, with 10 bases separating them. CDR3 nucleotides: TGTGCCAGCAGTTTTGACAGAAAGTACGAGCAGTACTTC. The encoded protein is CASSFDRKYEQYF.

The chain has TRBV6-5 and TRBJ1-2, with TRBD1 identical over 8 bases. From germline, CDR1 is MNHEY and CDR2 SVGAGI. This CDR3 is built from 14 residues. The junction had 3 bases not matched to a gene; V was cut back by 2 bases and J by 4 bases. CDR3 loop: CASSYGRGLYGYTF. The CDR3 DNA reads TGTGCCAGCAGTTACGGCAGGGGGCTCTATGGCTACACCTTC.

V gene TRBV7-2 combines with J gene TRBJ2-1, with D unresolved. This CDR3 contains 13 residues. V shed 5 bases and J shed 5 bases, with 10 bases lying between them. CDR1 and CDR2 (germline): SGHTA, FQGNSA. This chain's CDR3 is CASSPLGHNEQFF. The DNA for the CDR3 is TGTGCCAGCAGCCCCCTTGGACACAATGAGCAGTTCTTC.

CDR3 bases: TGTGCCAGCAGCCAGAGACAGGACGATAATTCACCCCTCCACTTT. Its protein product is CASSQRQDDNSPLHF. This chain links TRBV2 with TRBJ1-6, with D maybe TRBD1 (6 bases). CDR1 is SNHLY, CDR2 FYNNEI, per germline. V gave up 6 bases and J gave up 5 bases, with 14 bases separating them. This CDR3 has 15 residues.

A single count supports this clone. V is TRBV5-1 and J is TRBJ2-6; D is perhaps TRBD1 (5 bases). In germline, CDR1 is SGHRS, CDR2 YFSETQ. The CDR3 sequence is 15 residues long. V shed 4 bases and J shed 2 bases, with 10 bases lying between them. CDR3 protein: CASSTTGTGANVLTF. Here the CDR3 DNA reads TGCGCCAGCAGCACCACAGGAACTGGGGCCAACGTCCTGACTTTC.

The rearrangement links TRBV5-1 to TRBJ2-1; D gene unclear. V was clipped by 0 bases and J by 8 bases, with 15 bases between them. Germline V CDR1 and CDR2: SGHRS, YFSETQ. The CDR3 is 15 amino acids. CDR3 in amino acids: CASSLGSTRVHEQFF. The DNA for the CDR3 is TGCGCCAGCAGCTTGGGTTCCACCCGCGTCCATGAGCAGTTCTTC.

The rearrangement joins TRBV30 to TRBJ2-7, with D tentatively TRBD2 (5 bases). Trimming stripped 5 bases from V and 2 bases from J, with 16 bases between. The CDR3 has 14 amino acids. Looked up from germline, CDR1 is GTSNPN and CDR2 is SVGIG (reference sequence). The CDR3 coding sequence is TGTGCCTGGCTTCCATCGGGAAAACCCTACGAGCAGTACTTC. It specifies CAWLPSGKPYEQYF.

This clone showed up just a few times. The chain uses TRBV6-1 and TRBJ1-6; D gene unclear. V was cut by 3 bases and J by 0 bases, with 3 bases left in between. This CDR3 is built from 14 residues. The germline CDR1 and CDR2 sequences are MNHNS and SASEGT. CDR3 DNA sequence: TGTGCCAGCAGTGATGGCTCCTATAATTCACCCCTCCACTTT. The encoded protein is CASSDGSYNSPLHF.